These T cell receptor beta chains were read from a single sample in a study of CD8 T cell repertoires and HIV-1 epitope variants. The assay was immunoSEQ multiplex PCR, and TCRdb's table has in-frame clones only and misses some. Of 5,000 to 6,500 clones listed, roughly two thirds were seen once; the top ten hold around two fifths. These receptors' antigens are unknown. Input material: cultured CD8+ T cells derived from PBMCs. These receptors were collected from a male donor with HIV. The conserved cysteine and the conserved F or W are not part of the CDR3 here. Fields, in order: CDR3 protein, V gene.

CDR3 protein: ASSLGGTQY
V gene: TRBV28

CDR3 protein: ASSLSAANYGYT
V gene: TRBV6-5

CDR3 protein: ASSYDSSLNEQF
V gene: TRBV6-5

CDR3 protein: ASSESLFSGGQLNEQF
V gene: TRBV6-1

CDR3 protein: ASSLSTDTQY
V gene: TRBV5-1

CDR3 protein: ASSFTTGGNQETQY
V gene: TRBV11-2

CDR3 protein: ASSRTGDYGYT
V gene: TRBV6-6

CDR3 protein: AISDGNYEQY
V gene: TRBV10-3

CDR3 protein: ASRFGQGVGEQY
V gene: TRBV27

CDR3 protein: ASSAGQAYNEQF
V gene: TRBV28

CDR3 protein: ASSLVGGAYNEQF
V gene: TRBV7-2

CDR3 protein: ASSPGQMGLF
V gene: TRBV6-5

CDR3 protein: ASSPAHRGQTDTQY
V gene: TRBV28

CDR3 protein: SGGQDTDTQY
V gene: TRBV29-1

CDR3 protein: ASSPGQGNTDTQY
V gene: TRBV7-3

CDR3 protein: ASSESVREQY
V gene: TRBV2

CDR3 protein: ASSESAASGSYEQY
V gene: TRBV2

CDR3 protein: ASSLVSTFEGSGANVLT
V gene: TRBV5-1

CDR3 protein: ASSFGDRFNTEAF
V gene: TRBV5-6

CDR3 protein: ASSAGADRTDTQY
V gene: TRBV9

CDR3 protein: ASSFPNFETQY
V gene: TRBV11-2

CDR3 protein: ASSSGTGEGYT
V gene: TRBV2

CDR3 protein: ASSSGQGLGNQPQH
V gene: TRBV5-5

CDR3 protein: ASAVSGTRFVGETQY
V gene: TRBV2

CDR3 protein: ASSLFPQGQGASYEQY
V gene: TRBV7-6

CDR3 protein: ASSFPGAVYEQY
V gene: TRBV7-9

CDR3 protein: ASSPQTGNTEAF
V gene: TRBV18

CDR3 protein: ASSYTGQGSTEAF
V gene: TRBV6-5

CDR3 protein: ASSFEERPGDEQY
V gene: TRBV5-5

CDR3 protein: ASSGTDRGQMFNQPQH
V gene: TRBV25-1

CDR3 protein: ASSPGQVLHEQY
V gene: TRBV27

CDR3 protein: ASSAASGSYNEQF
V gene: TRBV11-3

CDR3 protein: ASSFGLAVLGNTGELF
V gene: TRBV27

CDR3 protein: SVEDLGDPGQGYEQY
V gene: TRBV29-1

CDR3 protein: ASSLEGTNQPQH
V gene: TRBV5-1

CDR3 protein: ASSLAGGGNEQF
V gene: TRBV27

CDR3 protein: ATSTPELGEQF
V gene: TRBV15

CDR3 protein: ASSYLIFRQGARVGEQY
V gene: TRBV28

CDR3 protein: ASTSRDTVYGYT
V gene: TRBV19

CDR3 protein: ASSLGEGDSPLH
V gene: TRBV7-7

CDR3 protein: ASSSGTEPDTQY
V gene: TRBV10-2

CDR3 protein: ASSGLAGDSDEQF
V gene: TRBV2

CDR3 protein: ASSVTGPQETQY
V gene: TRBV5-8

CDR3 protein: ASSDSTVTYEQY
V gene: TRBV5-6

CDR3 protein: ASSSLSGSYEQY
V gene: TRBV7-8

CDR3 protein: ASSLGPFAGDYGYT
V gene: TRBV11-1

CDR3 protein: ASSPRGGRRDGNEQF
V gene: TRBV9

CDR3 protein: ASSLAGAGERDTQY
V gene: TRBV5-5

CDR3 protein: ASRQPDRGWFGEQY
V gene: TRBV28